These 31 T cell receptor beta chains were all obtained from the same sample, sequenced in a study of shared clonotypes between healthy human individuals. Some clones are missing from TCRdb's copy, which holds only in-frame ones; the method was immunoSEQ multiplex PCR. This sample has some 1.4 million clones; roughly 96% occur once, and the top ten carry roughly 1.2%. Specimen: naive CD4+ T cells sorted from blood. Subset indicated: CD45RA+ positively selected. The receptors derive from a man between 25 and 39 years old in good health.

The rearrangement joins TRBV19 to TRBJ1-5, with D unclear. The CDR3 spans 17 residues. The ends were cut back, 4 bases at V and 6 bases at J, with 22 bases in the middle. Germline V gene sequence: CDR1 LNHDA, CDR2 SQIVND (reference sequence). The CDR3 reads CASSTTRPHRTLQPQHF. DNA of the CDR3: TGTGCCAGTAGTACCACGCGTCCCCACAGAACGCTTCAGCCCCAGCATTTT.

This chain links TRBV15 with TRBJ1-4; D gene uncertain. CDR1 is LNHNV and CDR2 is YYDKDF in the germline V gene (reference sequence). Trimming stripped 7 bases from V and 0 bases from J, with 12 bases between. The CDR3 contains 15 residues. The CDR3, as DNA: TGTGCCACCAAAGGGTTGACGGCAACTAATGAAAAACTGTTTTTT. Encoded protein: CATKGLTATNEKLFF.

This chain connects TRBV29-1 to TRBJ2-1, with a weak D call TRBD2 (5 bases). The CDR3 runs to 12 residues. Trimming cost V 7 bases and J 6 bases, with 13 bases left between them. The germline V gene encodes CDR1 SQVTM and CDR2 ANQGSEA. For the CDR3, the DNA is TGCAGCGCCATTCCTACTAGCAATGAGCAGTTCTTC. Protein sequence: CSAIPTSNEQFF.

The rearrangement uses TRBV28 and TRBJ1-5, with no clear D. Germline CDR1 MDHEN, CDR2 SYDVKM. This CDR3 contains 14 residues. V dropped 8 bases and J dropped 4 bases, with 15 bases sitting between them. The CDR3, as DNA: TGTGCCAGCCGATCCAGGCAGTCAAATCAGCCCCAGCATTTT. This codes for CASRSRQSNQPQHF.

This chain joins TRBV25-1 and TRBJ2-1, with 8 bases lining up with TRBD2. The CDR3 totals 15 residues. The ends lost 1 base at V and 8 bases at J; junction bases unmatched: 7. Per the germline V gene, CDR1 is MGHDK and CDR2 is SYGVNS. CDR3 nucleotides: TGTGCCAGCAGTGAATCCGGGAGGGTTCTCGATGAGCAGTTCTTC. It codes for CASSESGRVLDEQFF.

In the case of this clone: Other DNA sequences in the same sample also yield this CDR3. The rearrangement links TRBV5-4 to TRBJ2-3; D is unresolved. CDR1 and CDR2 from the germline V gene are SGHNT and YYREEE (reference sequence). V lost 1 base, J lost 2 bases, and 8 bases lay in between. The CDR3 has 14 amino acids. CDR3 sequence (DNA): TGTGCCAGCAGCTTGCGGGCAGACACAGATACGCAGTATTTT. It encodes CASSLRADTDTQYF.

The chain has TRBV7-6 and TRBJ1-1; tentatively, D is TRBD1 (5 bases). V lost 0 bases, J lost 3 bases, and 11 bases lay in between. CDR1 and CDR2 from the germline V gene are SGHVS and FNYEAQ. CDR3 length: 15 amino acids. CDR3 in DNA: TGTGCCAGCAGCTTAGCACAGACAGCCTACACTGAAGCTTTCTTT. Encoded protein: CASSLAQTAYTEAFF.

The V and J genes are TRBV28 and TRBJ1-5; 8 bases map to TRBD1. Trimming took 2 bases from V and 6 from J; bases not matched to a gene: 3. CDR1 and CDR2 (germline): MDHEN, SYDVKM. The CDR3 has 14 amino acids. In DNA form, the CDR3 reads TGTGCCAGCAGTTTAACAGGGGGGCGTCAGCCCCAGCATTTT. It codes for CASSLTGGRQPQHF.

The V call is TRBV7-9, the J call TRBJ2-7; D is possibly TRBD1 or TRBD2 (5 bases each). The CDR3 sequence is 14 residues long. Germline V gene data show CDR1 as SEHNR and CDR2 as FQNEAQ (reference sequence). V was cut by 10 bases and J by 1 base, with 17 bases left in between. The CDR3 is CATLRTGGSYEQYF. The DNA for the CDR3 is TGTGCCACCCTTCGAACTGGGGGTTCCTACGAGCAGTACTTC.

V usage is TRBV7-9 and J usage is TRBJ1-5, with D possibly being TRBD1 (6 bases). The ends were cut back, 4 bases at V and 6 bases at J, with 16 bases in the middle. The CDR3 runs to 15 residues. Germline CDR1 and CDR2: SEHNR and FQNEAQ (reference sequence). The CDR3 region has the DNA TGTGCCAGCAGCTCGGACAGTTTACCCGCTCAGCCCCAGCATTTT. Protein sequence: CASSSDSLPAQPQHF.

As to this clone: The identical CDR3 is also encoded by other nucleotide sequences in the sample. This rearrangement joins TRBV5-4 to TRBJ2-5, with D perhaps TRBD2 (7 bases). V lost 4 bases and J 2 bases, leaving 18 bases between the germline ends. The length of the CDR3 is 16 residues. Per germline, CDR1 SGHNT and CDR2 YYREEE (reference sequence). The DNA of the CDR3 is TGTGCCAGCAGCCAGACGGGGGGCGAGGCGCAAGAGACCCAGTACTTC. Its translation is CASSQTGGEAQETQYF.

Points on this clone: This sample includes further DNA sequences coding for the same CDR3. This chain links TRBV7-6 with TRBJ1-1, with D tentatively TRBD1 (6 bases). Germline CDR1 is SGHVS and CDR2 is FNYEAQ. Between the trimmed V and J ends, which lost 5 bases and 4 bases, there was a span of 11 bases. The CDR3 spans 13 residues. CDR3 protein: CASSLGGGTEAFF. The CDR3 nucleotides read TGTGCCAGCAGCCTAGGGGGAGGCACTGAAGCTTTCTTT.

V is TRBV5-6 and J is TRBJ1-2, with a weak D call TRBD1 (6 bases). This CDR3 comprises 15 residues. The V gene lost 3 bases and the J gene lost 0 bases, with 12 bases spanning the gap. The germline V gene has CDR1 SGHDT and CDR2 YYEEEE. The chain's CDR3 is CASSWTVIPNYGYTF. CDR3 nucleotide sequence: TGTGCCAGCAGCTGGACAGTCATTCCTAACTATGGCTACACCTTC.

This rearrangement joins TRBV9 to TRBJ2-3; possibly TRBD2 for D (6 bases). CDR3 size: 13 residues. V shed 7 bases and J shed 2 bases, with 11 bases lying between them. Germline assignment: CDR1 SGDLS and CDR2 YYNGEE. CDR3 amino acids: CASCRGDTDTQYF. The CDR3 DNA follows: TGTGCCAGCTGCCGCGGGGACACAGATACGCAGTATTTT. Complete variable domain (other parts from reference TRBV9 and TRBJ2-3): DSGVTQTPKHLITATGQRVTLRCSPRSGDLSVYWYQQSLDQGLQFLIQYYNGEERAKGNILERFSAQQFPDLHSELNLSSLELGDSALYFCASCRGDTDTQYFGPGTRLTVL.

The chain combines TRBV7-2 with TRBJ2-7; D remains unclear. Trimming left V 2 bases short and J 6 bases short, with 8 bases between. The CDR3 length is 12 residues. Germline V gene lookup returns CDR1 SGHTA and CDR2 FQGNSA. The CDR3: CASSLFLLEQYF. In DNA form, the CDR3 reads TGTGCCAGCAGCTTATTCCTCCTCGAGCAGTACTTC.

The rearrangement links TRBV15 to TRBJ1-4; no clear D gene. CDR3 size: 16 residues. The germline CDR1 and CDR2 sequences are LNHNV and YYDKDF (reference sequence). V shed 1 base and J shed 7 bases, with 16 bases lying between them. CDR3 sequence (DNA): TGTGCCACCAGCAGAGCAGGATTGGGGTTAGGTGAAAAACTGTTTTTT. As protein: CATSRAGLGLGEKLFF. Combining the CDR3 with reference TRBV15 and TRBJ1-4 gives the whole variable domain DAMVIQNPRYQVTQFGKPVTLSCSQTLNHNVMYWYQQKSSQAPKLLFHYYDKDFNNEADTPDNFQSRRPNTSFCFLDIRSPGLGDTAMYLCATSRAGLGLGEKLFFGSGTQLSVL.

Turning to this clone: Other nucleotide sequences in the sample specify the same CDR3. V gene TRBV7-2 combines with J gene TRBJ2-1; no clear D. This CDR3 has 13 residues. Germline CDR1 SGHTA, CDR2 FQGNSA. The ends were cut back, 1 base at V and 5 bases at J, with 6 bases in the middle. The CDR3 loop is CASSLVLDNEQFF. In DNA, the CDR3 is TGTGCCAGCAGCTTAGTATTAGACAATGAGCAGTTCTTC. Filled out from reference TRBV7-2 and TRBJ2-1, the complete variable domain reads GAGVSQSPSNKVTEKGKDVELRCDPISGHTALYWYRQSLGQGLEFLIYFQGNSAPDKSGLPSDRFSAERTGGSVSTLTIQRTQQEDSAVYLCASSLVLDNEQFFGPGTRLTVL.

This clone was picked up one time. J is TRBJ2-5 and V is TRBV5-4; 13 nucleotides line up with TRBD2. J gave up 4 bases and V 2 bases, and 2 bases lay outside the gene matches. CDR1 is SGHNT, CDR2 YYREEE, per germline (reference sequence). This CDR3 comprises 15 residues. CDR3 coding DNA: TGTGCCAGCAGCTTTGGACTAGCGGGAGCAGAGACCCAGTACTTC. Amino acids: CASSFGLAGAETQYF.

The gene calls are TRBV11-2 and TRBJ2-1; weak D call: TRBD2 (7 bases). V gave up 5 bases and J gave up 5 bases, with 16 bases separating them. Germline assignment: CDR1 SGHAT and CDR2 FQNNGV. This CDR3 contains 15 residues. CDR3 coding DNA: TGTGCCAGCAGCGCCCTCCGGGGGGCGGACAATGAGCAGTTCTTC. It is translated as CASSALRGADNEQFF. Full variable domain (outside the CDR3, taken from reference TRBV11-2 and TRBJ2-1): EAGVAQSPRYKIIEKRQSVAFWCNPISGHATLYWYQQILGQGPKLLIQFQNNGVVDDSQLPKDRFSAERLKGVDSTLKIQPAKLEDSAVYLCASSALRGADNEQFFGPGTRLTVL.

This chain uses TRBV7-3 with TRBJ2-3; no firm D call. Trimming took off 5 bases at V and 5 bases at J, with 17 bases between the two ends. From germline, CDR1 is SGHTA and CDR2 FQGTGA. The CDR3 extends over 15 amino acids. CDR3 protein: CASSPNLGLGDTQYF. CDR3 coding DNA: TGTGCCAGCAGCCCAAACCTCGGCCTAGGAGATACGCAGTATTTT.

J is TRBJ2-5 and V is TRBV9; 7 nucleotides agree with TRBD2. Germline V gene data show CDR1 as SGDLS and CDR2 as YYNGEE. The ends lost 6 bases at V and 5 bases at J; junction bases unmatched: 10. This CDR3 comprises 14 residues. DNA of the CDR3: TGTGCCAGCAATCGTGGGCGGGAGACTGAGACCCAGTACTTC. Translated, it gives CASNRGRETETQYF. The whole variable domain, filled in from reference TRBV9 and TRBJ2-5, reads DSGVTQTPKHLITATGQRVTLRCSPRSGDLSVYWYQQSLDQGLQFLIQYYNGEERAKGNILERFSAQQFPDLHSELNLSSLELGDSALYFCASNRGRETETQYFGPGTRLLVL.

The V gene is TRBV10-3, the J gene TRBJ1-1; D ambiguous. The CDR3 runs 13 residues. V was clipped by 4 bases and J by 3 bases, with 9 bases between them. The V gene's germline CDR1 is ENHRY and CDR2 SYGVKD. CDR3 amino acids: CAISGFLDTEAFF. The CDR3 DNA follows: TGTGCCATCAGTGGCTTTCTCGACACTGAAGCTTTCTTT.

The chain carries TRBV21-1 and TRBJ1-1; no DNA check was done on the table's D call, TRBD1. TRBV21-1 is a recognized pseudogene. The CDR3 extends over 14 amino acids. Here the CDR3 reads CASSKDRPRTEAFF. CDR3 nucleotides: TGTGCCAGCAGCAAAGACAGGCCTAGGACTGAAGCTTTCTTT.

The rearrangement joins TRBV5-5 to TRBJ2-5, with TRBD2 identical over 8 bases. CDR3 size: 15 residues. The V gene's germline CDR1 is SGHKS and CDR2 YYEKEE (reference sequence). The J segment lost 2 bases and the V segment lost 3 bases, leaving 6 bases of the junction unmatched. In DNA, the CDR3 is TGTGCCAGCAGCTCGATTACGGGGGGGCAAGAGACCCAGTACTTC. Protein product: CASSSITGGQETQYF.

The chain uses TRBV5-1 and TRBJ1-1; weak D call: TRBD1 (5 bases). V dropped 3 bases and J dropped 4 bases, with 10 bases sitting between them. In germline, CDR1 is SGHRS, CDR2 YFSETQ. The CDR3 length is 13 residues. The CDR3 nucleotides read TGCGCCAGCAGCTGGGGCGGTACCACTGAAGCTTTCTTT. It codes for CASSWGGTTEAFF.

The rearrangement uses TRBV5-6 and TRBJ2-3, with D tentatively TRBD1 (5 bases). V was shortened by 2 bases and J by 6 bases, with 10 bases between the two germline ends. This CDR3 comprises 13 residues. The germline V gene encodes CDR1 SGHDT and CDR2 YYEEEE. The CDR3 here is CASSFDSSDTQYF. The CDR3 coding sequence is TGTGCCAGCAGCTTTGACAGTTCGGATACGCAGTATTTT.

The chain is built from TRBV6-1 and TRBJ2-2, with D possibly matching TRBD2 (6 bases). The CDR3 is made up of 14 amino acids. CDR1 MNHNS and CDR2 SASEGT come from the germline V gene. V gave up 0 bases and J gave up 7 bases, with 9 bases separating them. The DNA of the CDR3 is TGTGCCAGCAGTGAAGCATGGAGGGGCGGGGAGCTGTTTTTT. It translates to CASSEAWRGGELFF.

The J gene is TRBJ2-2, the V gene TRBV19; 8 bases align to TRBD1. The CDR3 consists of 15 residues. Germline CDR1 and CDR2: LNHDA and SQIVND (reference sequence). V gave up 6 bases and J gave up 5 bases; unmatched junction bases: 8. CDR3 nucleotides: TGTGCCAGTAGACAGGGGGGTGGAGGGACCGGGGAGCTGTTTTTT. It is translated as CASRQGGGGTGELFF.

The gene calls are TRBV7-6 and TRBJ2-3, with TRBD2 matching 7 bases. The junction had 10 bases not matched to a gene; V was cut back by 3 bases and J by 1 base. This CDR3 contains 17 residues. CDR1 is SGHVS, CDR2 FNYEAQ, per germline. The CDR3 sequence: CASSFTGPGRGTDTQYF. The CDR3 DNA sequence: TGTGCCAGCAGCTTCACGGGTCCAGGGAGGGGCACAGATACGCAGTATTTT.

The rearrangement links TRBV5-3 to TRBJ2-7; D is uncertain. TRBV5-3 is an open reading frame whose function is uncertain. V lost 0 bases and J 3 bases, leaving 7 bases between the germline ends. CDR3 length: 13 residues. CDR3 sequence: CARSLAKNYEQYF. The CDR3, as DNA: TGTGCCAGAAGCTTGGCCAAGAACTACGAGCAGTACTTC.

This clone was counted only a few times. This sample also contains other DNA sequences that code for the same CDR3. The chain links TRBV28 to TRBJ2-2; no clear D gene. The germline CDR1 and CDR2 sequences are MDHEN and SYDVKM. V gave up 2 bases and J gave up 6 bases, with 7 bases separating them. CDR3 length: 13 amino acids. CDR3 bases: TGTGCCAGCAGTTTAGGGGTCCCCGGGGAGCTGTTTTTT. This codes for CASSLGVPGELFF.